The 11 T cell receptor beta chains listed next were all sequenced from one sample in a study of T cells in women clearing cervical HPV infection. Produced via immunoSEQ multiplex PCR; TCRdb's table is partial and in-frame only. Its table records about 26,000 clones. Sequences were obtained from blood buffy coat. These receptors were collected from a woman aged 18-70 years with a cervical HPV16 infection that either progressed to CIN3+ or cleared (not recorded which).

For this clone: The read ends 3 residues shy of where the CDR3 ends; the end is completed using the germline J gene. The chain employs TRBV12-3 or TRBV12-4 and TRBJ2-2; TRBD2 is a possible D gene (7 bases). V was cut by 7 bases and J by 1 base, with 13 bases left in between. This CDR3 contains 15 residues. The CDR3 DNA, read in part, is TGTGCCAGCAAGGGGGGGGTGGGGAACACCGGGGAG. Translation: CASKGGVGNTGE. The complete CDR3 protein is CASKGGVGNTGELFF.

A word on this clone: The observed sequence ends 3 residues before the CDR3 terminus, with the missing tail filled in from the germline J gene. V is TRBV5-4 and J is TRBJ2-3; D is perhaps TRBD1 (6 bases). In germline, CDR1 is SGHNT, CDR2 YYREEE (reference sequence). The CDR3 spans 14 residues. The CDR3 bases that were read are TGTGCCAGCAGTTCTCCGACAGGTGGTGAGACG. This sequence encodes CASSSPTGGET. The CDR3 as a whole reads CASSSPTGGETQYF. The full variable domain, in which reference TRBV5-4 and TRBJ2-3 provide the parts outside the CDR3, is ETGVTQSPTHLIKTRGQQVTLRCSSQSGHNTVSWYQQALGQGPQFIFQYYREEENGRGNFPPRFSGLQFPNYSSELNVNALELDDSALYLCASSSPTGGETQYFGPGTRLTVL.

A word on this clone: The read stops 3 residues short of the end of the CDR3; the missing end is completed from the germline J gene. The rearrangement links TRBV20-1 to TRBJ2-7, with 11 bases lining up with TRBD1. The CDR3 runs to 14 residues. The V gene end was trimmed by 1 base and the J gene end by 4 bases; junction bases not matched to a gene: 3. Germline CDR1 DFQATT, CDR2 SNEGSKA (reference sequence). The CDR3 loop is CSARVGTGGYEQYF. The CDR3 DNA, read in part, is TGCAGTGCTAGAGTCGGGACAGGGGGTTACGAG.

Of note for this clone: The CDR3 is cut off 3 residues early in the read; its end comes from the germline J gene. The J gene is TRBJ2-7, the V gene TRBV19; 12 bases map to TRBD1. Germline assignment: CDR1 LNHDA and CDR2 SQIVND (reference sequence). V trimming: 5 bases; J trimming: 6 bases; junction bases outside the gene matches: 2. This CDR3 is 13 amino acids long. The CDR3 is CASSGTGGSEQYF. The CDR3 DNA, read in part, is TGTGCCAGTAGTGGGACAGGGGGCAGCGAG.

As regards this clone: The read ends 3 residues shy of where the CDR3 ends; the end is completed using the germline J gene. V gene TRBV20-1 combines with J gene TRBJ1-1; D is perhaps TRBD1 (6 bases). Germline-derived CDR1 and CDR2 are DFQATT and SNEGSKA (reference sequence). V lost 5 bases and J lost 0, with 13 bases in between. The CDR3 is made up of 14 amino acids. CDR3 bases read: TGCAGTGCTCAAGACGGACAGTTGAACACTGAA. Amino acid sequence: CSAQDGQLNTE. The entire CDR3 protein reads CSAQDGQLNTEAFF.

For this clone: The read falls 3 residues short of the CDR3 end, and the missing part is taken from the germline J gene. The chain has TRBV5-6 and TRBJ1-2; 9 bases fit TRBD1. Germline CDR1 is SGHDT and CDR2 is YYEEEE. V lost 4 bases, J lost 4 bases, and 8 bases stayed unmatched. The CDR3 has 15 residues. CDR3 bases read: TGTGCCAGCAGCAGAACGACAGGGGGTGCCTATGGC. Translating it yields CASSRTTGGAYG. The full CDR3 is CASSRTTGGAYGYTF.

Notes on this clone: The sequence runs out 3 residues before the end of the CDR3; the remainder is reconstructed from the germline J gene. The chain is built from TRBV10-2 and TRBJ2-3; 7 nucleotides match TRBD2. V trimming: 5 bases; J trimming: 2 bases; junction bases outside the gene matches: 4. The CDR3 is made up of 14 amino acids. Germline CDR1 reads WSHSY; CDR2 reads SAAADI. The CDR3 sequence is CASSSSGHTDTQYF. The part of the CDR3 DNA that was read is TGCGCCAGCAGTAGTAGCGGGCACACAGATACG.

With regard to this clone: The read ends 3 residues before the CDR3 terminus; that terminus is restored from the germline J gene. This rearrangement joins TRBV7-6 to TRBJ2-2, with TRBD2 identical over 13 bases. J was trimmed by 4 bases and V by 2 bases; bases with no gene match: 4. This CDR3 is built from 17 residues. Germline CDR1 and CDR2: SGHVS and FNYEAQ. CDR3 sequence: CASSLTSGGAGTGELFF. Partial CDR3 DNA: TGTGCCAGCAGCTTAACTAGCGGGGGGGCCGGCACCGGGGAG.

On this clone itself: One junction end does not reproduce the germline sequence, and a read error may be involved. The read terminates 3 residues ahead of where the CDR3 ends, so the germline J gene completes it. V usage is TRBV7-2 and J usage is TRBJ1-2; D remains ambiguous. The CDR3 extends over 13 amino acids. In germline, CDR1 is SGHTA, CDR2 FQGNSA. The CDR3 loop is CASSLVPGYDYTF. CDR3 bases read: TGTGCCAGCAGCCTAGTTCCGGGGTATGAC.

As for this clone: The read terminates 3 residues before the CDR3 end, so the remaining end is supplied by the germline J gene. The chain has TRBV7-2 and TRBJ1-2; D not resolved. V gave up 3 bases and J gave up 1 base, with 9 bases separating them. From germline, CDR1 is SGHTA and CDR2 FQGNSA. CDR3 size: 14 residues. The sequenced part of the CDR3 DNA is TGTGCCAGCAGCTTTAACAGCGGTAACTATGGC. Protein product: CASSFNSGNYG. The CDR3 reads in full as CASSFNSGNYGYTF.

Notes on this clone: One end of the junction is discordant with germline, which a read error may explain. The read is 3 residues too short to cover the CDR3 end, so that end is filled in from the germline J gene. V is TRBV5-5 and J is TRBJ1-3; 8 bases agree with TRBD1. Germline V lookup: CDR1 SGHKS, CDR2 YYEKEE (reference sequence). The CDR3 extends over 15 amino acids. The sequenced part of the CDR3 DNA is TGTGCCAGCAGCAGAGGACAGGGCAGTGAAAACGCC. Its translation is CASSRGQGSENA. The full-length CDR3 reads as CASSRGQGSENAIYF.